The 21 T cell receptor beta chains given below trace back to one sample, sequenced in a study of cytomegalovirus exposure and HLA in healthy donors. The PCR was carried out with 60 Vbeta primers and 13 Jbeta primers. Profiled with immunoSEQ multiplex PCR; TCRdb holds only in-frame clones, not every one. Among more than 100,000 clones listed, over 70% were seen once. Sequencing was carried out using PBMCs. These receptor sequences come from a woman aged 18-29 years in good health and CMV-seronegative.

This chain connects TRBV5-6 to TRBJ2-5; TRBD2 matches at 12 bases. Germline V CDR1 and CDR2: SGHDT, YYEEEE. V lost 3 bases to trimming and J lost 0 bases; unmatched junction nucleotides: 0. This CDR3 has 15 amino acids. The CDR3, as DNA: TGTGCCAGCAGCTGGACTAGCGGGAACCAAGAGACCCAGTACTTC. Its protein is CASSWTSGNQETQYF.

The V gene is TRBV27, the J gene TRBJ1-1, with 12 bases identical to TRBD1. Germline V gene data show CDR1 as MNHEY and CDR2 as SMNVEV (reference sequence). Losses at the gene ends were 8 bases for V and 6 bases for J; bases not matched to a gene: 7. The length of the CDR3 is 14 residues. CDR3 nucleotide sequence: TGTGCCAGCGCTGGGGACAGGGGGCGAGCTGAAGCTTTCTTT. This gives the protein CASAGDRGRAEAFF.

The gene calls are TRBV5-6 and TRBJ2-1; D possibly corresponds to TRBD2 (6 bases). Trimming took off 0 bases at V and 9 bases at J, with 16 bases between the two ends. The CDR3 is 15 amino acids. Germline V gives CDR1 SGHDT, CDR2 YYEEEE. CDR3 sequence reads: CASSLGGRERSEQFF. CDR3 nucleotide sequence: TGTGCCAGCAGCTTGGGGGGACGGGAGCGGAGTGAGCAGTTCTTC.

This chain uses TRBV5-1 with TRBJ1-1; D uncertain. Looked up from germline, CDR1 is SGHRS and CDR2 is YFSETQ. The ends were cut back, 1 base at V and 1 base at J, with 20 bases in the middle. CDR3 length: 18 residues. CDR3 amino acids: CASSLRTLTGRTNTEAFF. Here the CDR3 DNA reads TGCGCCAGCAGCTTGAGGACTCTAACCGGGAGGACGAACACTGAAGCTTTCTTT.

The J gene is TRBJ2-5, the V gene TRBV5-1, with 7 bases matching TRBD1. The CDR3 totals 14 residues. CDR1 SGHRS and CDR2 YFSETQ come from the germline V gene. Trimming took 4 bases from V and 7 from J; bases not matched to a gene: 10. Here the CDR3 DNA reads TGCGCCAGCAGCCCTAAAAGGGGGCTCGGGACCCAGTACTTC. This gives the protein CASSPKRGLGTQYF.

The chain joins TRBV15 to TRBJ2-3; perhaps TRBD1 as D (6 bases). The germline V gene has CDR1 LNHNV and CDR2 YYDKDF (reference sequence). The CDR3 extends over 19 amino acids. V lost 0 bases, J lost 1 base, and 20 bases lay in between. The CDR3 DNA sequence: TGTGCCACCAGCAGAGATATCCGCCGACAGGTTGTTGGCACAGATACGCAGTATTTT. It encodes CATSRDIRRQVVGTDTQYF.

The gene calls are TRBV5-4 and TRBJ2-7; D is uncertain. The V end lost 4 bases, the J end lost 5 bases, and 16 bases lay between the germline ends. Germline CDR1 SGHNT, CDR2 YYREEE (reference sequence). The CDR3 consists of 14 residues. CDR3: CASSDVDGADEQYF. For the CDR3, the DNA is TGTGCCAGCAGCGATGTAGACGGAGCCGACGAGCAGTACTTC.

This clone has only one observation. The V and J genes are TRBV19 and TRBJ1-2, with 7 bases lining up with TRBD1. Germline values: CDR1 LNHDA, CDR2 SQIVND (reference sequence). Trimming took 11 bases from V and 3 from J; bases not matched to a gene: 18. The CDR3 is 16 residues long. The CDR3 DNA reads as TGTGCCTCCTCCCCGGCGAGGGGGCCGGACCACTATGGCTACACCTTC. It specifies CASSPARGPDHYGYTF.

The chain joins TRBV10-1 to TRBJ2-1, with 7 positions matching TRBD2. Looked up from germline, CDR1 is WNHNN and CDR2 is SYGVQD (reference sequence). V lost 1 base, J lost 8 bases, and 14 bases stayed unmatched. CDR3 length equals 17 residues. CDR3 bases: TGCGCCAGCAGTGAGTTCCGCGGGAGTGAAGGAAGCTATGAGCAGTTCTTC. Residues: CASSEFRGSEGSYEQFF.

V gene TRBV4-1 combines with J gene TRBJ2-5; D might be TRBD2 (6 bases). Per the germline V gene, CDR1 is MGHRA and CDR2 is YSYEKL. The CDR3 contains 14 residues. V was cut by 4 bases and J by 3 bases, with 12 bases left in between. The CDR3 DNA sequence: TGCGCCAGCAGCCGATCCCCGGGGGAAGAGACCCAGTACTTC. Translation: CASSRSPGEETQYF.

This clone was recorded a few times. This rearrangement joins TRBV29-1 to TRBJ1-1; TRBD1 might be the D (6 bases). The V and J ends lost 7 bases and 8 bases respectively, with 11 bases between them. The CDR3 contains 10 residues. Germline CDR1 reads SQVTM; CDR2 reads ANQGSEA. The DNA for the CDR3 is TGCAGCGGGGGGGGGCCGGAAGCTTTCTTT. This translates into CSGGGPEAFF.

CDR3 protein: CASSGRARSTDTQYF. The DNA for the CDR3 is TGTGCCAGCAGTGGGAGAGCTAGAAGCACAGATACGCAGTATTTT. V usage is TRBV6-1 and J usage is TRBJ2-3, with D unclear. Trimming removed 4 bases from V and 0 bases from J, with 11 bases in between. Germline V CDR1 and CDR2: MNHNS, SASEGT. The CDR3 loop spans 15 amino acids.

The gene calls are TRBV9 and TRBJ1-1, with D perhaps matching TRBD1 (6 bases). CDR3 length: 15 residues. V was cut by 0 bases and J by 1 base, with 10 bases left in between. Germline CDR1 reads SGDLS; CDR2 reads YYNGEE. CDR3 sequence: CASSVDPRGNTEAFF. The CDR3 DNA is TGTGCCAGCAGCGTAGACCCCAGGGGGAACACTGAAGCTTTCTTT.

This chain joins TRBV7-7 and TRBJ2-3, with 8 bases that match TRBD2. V was clipped by 4 bases and J by 2 bases; unmatched bases: 5. Germline V gives CDR1 SSHAT, CDR2 FNYEAQ (reference sequence). There are 15 residues in the CDR3. CDR3 DNA sequence: TGTGCCAGCAGCTCCCGGGGGGGGCCCACAGATACGCAGTATTTT. Its translation: CASSSRGGPTDTQYF.

This chain joins TRBV30 and TRBJ2-7; D may be TRBD1 (6 bases). Germline values: CDR1 GTSNPN, CDR2 SVGIG (reference sequence). There are 14 residues in the CDR3. The ends were cut back, 2 bases at V and 0 bases at J, with 11 bases in the middle. CDR3 sequence reads: CAWSRGLVSYEQYF. The CDR3 bases are TGTGCCTGGAGTAGGGGGTTGGTCTCCTACGAGCAGTACTTC.

In its sample, this clone was seen once. The V and J genes are TRBV4-1 and TRBJ1-1; TRBD1 matches 7 bases. Germline V CDR1 and CDR2: MGHRA, YSYEKL. The trim removed 4 bases at V and 6 bases at J, leaving 2 bases unmatched. The CDR3 contains 12 residues. In DNA, the CDR3 is TGCGCCAGCAGCCGGGGGACAGCTGAAGCTTTCTTT. As protein: CASSRGTAEAFF.

The rearrangement links TRBV6-5 to TRBJ2-7, with 7 bases lining up with TRBD1. The CDR3 runs to 12 residues. Germline CDR1 MNHEY, CDR2 SVGAGI. Trimming took 5 bases from V and 6 from J; bases not matched to a gene: 4. The CDR3 is CASSKTGIEQYF. CDR3 DNA sequence: TGTGCCAGCAGTAAGACAGGGATCGAGCAGTACTTC.

V and J are TRBV7-9 and TRBJ2-5; D gene unclear. The germline CDR1 and CDR2 sequences are SEHNR and FQNEAQ (reference sequence). The CDR3 runs 12 residues. With 4 bases removed from V and 8 bases from J, the gap between germline ends came to 11 bases. The CDR3 region is CASSYVPGTQYF. The CDR3 DNA reads as TGTGCCAGCAGCTATGTCCCGGGTACCCAGTACTTC.

The chain combines TRBV5-1 with TRBJ2-1; D is uncertain. CDR3 length equals 11 residues. Between the trimmed V and J ends, which lost 3 bases and 7 bases, there was a span of 5 bases. Germline V CDR1 and CDR2: SGHRS, YFSETQ. The CDR3 coding sequence is TGCGCCAGCAGCTCAGATAATGAGCAGTTCTTC. This codes for CASSSDNEQFF.

In the case of this clone: An end of the junction differs from the germline gene, which may be a read error. The V gene is TRBV5-4, the J gene TRBJ2-5, with TRBD1 matching over 7 bases. The germline V gene has CDR1 SGHNT and CDR2 YYREEE (reference sequence). The CDR3 contains 17 residues. The CDR3 protein is CDSSLDPRQGFGETQYF. The CDR3 region has the DNA TGTGACAGCAGCTTGGACCCGAGACAGGGTTTCGGAGAGACCCAGTACTTC.

The chain is built from TRBV7-8 and TRBJ2-7, with a weak D call TRBD2 (5 bases). Per germline, CDR1 SGHVS and CDR2 FQNEAQ. Trimming pared 3 bases from V and 4 bases from J, leaving 10 bases between. The CDR3 is made up of 13 amino acids. CDR3 nucleotide sequence: TGTGCCAGCAGCTTGGGTTGGGAGTACGAGCAGTACTTC. Its protein is CASSLGWEYEQYF.